This T cell receptor beta chain comes out of a study of cytomegalovirus exposure and HLA in healthy donors (dated by TCRdb to the late 2010s). At the level of the whole study: In an earlier analysis of roughly 500 of the donors, approximately 300 Gb of sequence data and 117 million unique TCR beta sequences from about 190 million T cells were reported. To predict cytomegalovirus infection status, the study brought together high-throughput TCR immunosequencing, statistical association of individual TCRs with disease status, and machine learning. All discovery cohort repertoires had been generated on a single sequencing platform. The study used immunosequencing to profile the T cell repertoires of approximately 690 subjects and linked those repertoires to cytomegalovirus serostatus. In an earlier analysis of 587 of the donors, high-throughput TCR beta sequencing was used to judge whether each TCR beta V gene segment behaved as functional or pseudogenic. Typing coverage varied by locus: 629-630 donors for A, B, C, DRB1 and DQB1; approximately 520 for DQA1; more than 600 for DPA1; roughly 450 for DPB1. Along with the roughly 710-subject first cohort, a separate validation cohort of over a hundred different subjects was used. HLA typing included class I and class II loci at four-digit resolution. Of the roughly 400 genotyped donors, 65% to 90% were placed in the genetic ancestry cluster associated with self-reported Caucasian donors. Among almost 400 genotyped donors of the cohort, an average of around 240,000 unique TCR beta nucleotide sequences were sequenced per donor, roughly a sixth of them non-productive. Rather than using new phenotypic data, the later analysis identified candidate immune exposures from TCR beta sequences and from how often those sequences occurred across donors. Donor age, sex, ethnicity and CMV serostatus were compiled together with the repertoire data. Genome-wide SNP genotypes for about 65% of the roughly 670 donors were used in a later genetic analysis, which treated that subset as a discovery cohort. In a later analysis, previously published TCR beta repertoires from 550 to 700 donors were re-analyzed and high-resolution HLA genotyping was added so that TCR occurrence patterns could be studied. An early release that covered about 600 HLA-typed donors contained approximately 300 gigabases of sequencing data and tens of millions of unique TCR sequences. Because of strong linkage in the cohort, 5 or 6 DR-DQ haplotypes were treated as single units for association and clustering. The aim of the study was to test whether cataloging public T cell receptors could identify signatures of past pathogen exposure. Study-level results and caveats: Some IMGT-functional V segments, including TRBV6-2 and TRBV6-3, could not be told apart with the 87-base-pair reads, so those segments were excluded. In an earlier analysis of several hundred of the donors, most TCR beta V segments were observed in productive rearrangements about 87% or about 30% of the time, broadly matching IMGT annotations. In vitro tests confirmed that three of the cytomegalovirus-associated TCR beta chains recognize cytomegalovirus antigens. It was suggested by the authors that the approach could potentially be generalized to other disease states and immunological phenotypes. In the study, approximately 160 TCR beta chains were listed as associated with cytomegalovirus. A group of highly shared sequence variants was considered likely to be a technical artifact of the sequencing pipeline. In a later analysis, most CMV-associated TCR beta chains were found to appear HLA-restricted, with HLA associations seemingly driven largely by CMV exposure. The presence/absence analyses assumed that sequencing depth was roughly uniform across donors, and that assumption may not be true. Most TCR sequences were observed very rarely across donors, whereas some public TCRs were present in many individuals. A further reported finding was that TCR beta sequences accurately predicted the HLA-A and HLA-B alleles for most subjects in the first cohort. HLA typing was unavailable for some donors at each locus, so association tests used only the typed subset. Correlated functional status among segregating V segments might reflect linkage disequilibrium, but an unknown experimental factor could not be ruled out. Cytomegalovirus status was reported to be diagnosed by the classifier with high specificity and sensitivity in both the original and validation cohorts. A later genetic analysis reported fewer N-insertions in productive TCRs among donors in an Asian-associated ancestry cluster than the roughly 620-donor mean. A later analysis associated about 18,000 TCR beta sequences with specific HLA alleles at a false discovery rate of 0.05. An association between a missense DCLRE1C variant and V-gene and J-gene trimming of TCR beta chains was found in a later genetic analysis and replicated in an independent cohort. A later analysis found that HLA-associated TCR beta chains were more clonally expanded and had lower generation probabilities than equally common non-associated chains. A later analysis reported that several top co-occurrence clusters appeared linked to parvovirus B19, influenza, CMV and Epstein-Barr virus. The only immune exposure information available for the cohort was CMV serostatus. In a later analysis, the rate of TCR association differed among HLA loci, with DRB1 alleles having the most associated TCRs and HLA-C alleles having the fewest. Only TCR beta chains were sequenced in this cohort, and the absence of alpha or paired-chain data limited detectable features. Strong co-occurrence of HLA alleles, especially DR and DQ, made assigning TCR associations to individual alleles difficult. Because counts were too low, seventeen rarely observed V segments, including chromosome 9 orphons, were excluded from the earlier analysis of around 640 of the donors.

The cohort comprised several hundred healthy bone marrow donors. At the time of sampling, all cohort members were nominally healthy, though unrecorded immune exposures were likely present. The donor tested CMV seropositive and was one of the 289 seropositive cohort members. A peripheral blood sample was collected from each donor, and TCR beta sequencing was performed on peripheral blood mononuclear cells. The Qiagen DNeasy Blood Extraction Kit was used to extract genomic DNA from the blood cell samples. Clipping removes 5 bases from V and 0 bases from J, with 0 as the unmatched junction base count. Per the germline V gene, SNHLY is the CDR1 and FYNNEI is the CDR2. The CDR3 sequence holds 15 residues, the cysteine and phenylalanine included. The read is trimmed to its CDR3 DNA, 45 bases read in frame from base 1. Library generation was performed with the immunoSEQ multiplex PCR assay. For the multiplex PCR, a mixture combining 60 forward primers for TCR Vbeta segments and 13 reverse primers for TCR Jbeta segments was used. A multiplex PCR assay on genomic DNA amplified the CDR3 region of rearranged TCR beta genes. The amplified TCR beta libraries were sequenced on the Illumina HiSeq System as 87-base-pair reads. The original pipeline was this. In a later analysis, some 80 million unique TCR beta chains were counted across the 500 to 850 repertoires, and roughly 9.9 million of these chains were shared by at least two donors. Raw reads were error-corrected and collapsed into unique sequences by a nearest-neighbor algorithm in which closely related sequences were merged to remove PCR and sequencing errors. To assign V, D and J gene segments, CDR3 sequences were aligned to IMGT reference sequences. Each retained sequence needed at least a six-nucleotide match to both a V gene segment and a J gene segment. A rearrangement counted as productive if the CDR3 had no stop codons and remained in frame with V and J, and every other rearrangement counted as non-productive. CDR3 was defined according to IMGT convention as the region running from the second conserved V-encoded cysteine to the conserved J-encoded phenylalanine. The earlier analysis of roughly 590 of the donors excluded sequences that lacked an unambiguous match to a single V gene segment. An earlier analysis of under 750 of the donors called V segments functional above 56.7% productive rearrangements and segregating when the between-donor standard deviation exceeded 5%. A statistical classification framework was developed to diagnose cytomegalovirus status using the catalog of TCR beta chain sequences. In a later analysis, V and J genes were assigned by comparing TCR nucleotide sequences against IMGT/GENE-DB human TR gene sequences. A later analysis assigned CDR3 sequences and most-parsimonious VDJ recombination scenarios with the TCRdist pipeline. A later analysis defined each TCR beta chain by its CDR3 amino acid sequence plus V-gene family, and excluded reads lacking a unique V-gene family. A later analysis removed 550 to 650 highly shared, low-generation-probability nucleotide sequences to deal with suspected cross-contamination and a sequencing artifact. In a later analysis, a clonal expansion index for each public chain was calculated from normalized within-repertoire ranks of inferred template counts. A later analysis computed generation probabilities with a VDJ recombination model fitted to out-of-frame rearrangements, and checked the results against IGoR. Hypergeometric tests were used in a later analysis to score TCR-TCR, TCR-HLA and TCR-CMV co-occurrence, with a repertoire-size bias correction applied to the TCR pairs. A later analysis estimated false discovery rates by permuting HLA or CMV assignments 20 times. A later analysis grouped co-occurring TCRs with DBSCAN, adding TCRdist sequence similarity when clustering within HLA-allele-positive subsets. Co-occurrence clustering excluded repertoires with fewer than 30,000 or more than 120,000 public chains, plus five with anomalous nucleotide sharing. Imported from immuneACCESS, the table was reduced by TCRdb to in-frame sequences with V and J called. These copies leave out some clones; in studies compared against another copy, an unresolved V gene accounts for under half, and the cause of the remainder is not known. D and trimming were read from the DNA, whereas the V and J calls and clone size are those reported in that table. The sample table contains some 180,000 clones; only one count was recorded for over 65% of them. Jointly, the top ten make up approximately 3.6% of the sample.

Notes on this clone: Its antigen target is currently unknown. Nothing much larger sits one base from this clone, and base qualities are not available.

Sequenced input: PBMCs. The TCR was taken from a man aged 40-55 years in good health and CMV-seropositive. The V and J segments used are TRBV2 and TRBJ2-2, with 10 junctional bases fitting TRBD2. The CDR3 has the sequence CASSTSGANTGELFF. The bases are TGTGCCAGCAGTACTAGCGGGGCGAACACCGGGGAGCTGTTTTTT.